Included here is one T cell receptor (beta chain) sequence, with context. The antigen remains unidentified. The data were taken from a study of cytomegalovirus exposure and HLA in healthy donors. Notes on the study in general: It was about 150 TCR beta chains that were listed as cytomegalovirus-associated. Later analysis placed DRB1 highest and HLA-C lowest in TCR association rates, which differed by HLA locus.

CDR1 SGHTA and CDR2 FQGNSA come from the germline V gene. This CDR3 contains 15 residues. Trimming left V 5 bases short and J 2 bases short, with 16 bases between. In the PCR, 60 Vbeta and 13 Jbeta primers were used. Only in-frame clones appear in the TCRdb table, and some are missing; sequencing was by immunoSEQ multiplex PCR. The top ten hold about 5.5% of the sample, which has 130,000 or so clones, around 8.5% seen once. This TCR was recovered from a man in his forties or fifties in good health and CMV-seronegative. Sequencing was carried out using PBMCs. This chain connects TRBV7-2 to TRBJ2-7; TRBD2 is a possible D gene (6 bases). For the CDR3, the DNA is TGTGCCAGCAGCACATCCGCGGGGTCAACCTACGAGCAGTACTTC. Its translation: CASSTSAGSTYEQYF.